This TCR beta chain appears in the sequencing data of a study of T cell repertoires in cytomegalovirus infection. TCRdb independently ran MiXCR on the reads; one entry per CDR3 protein. The data show hundreds of thousands of distinct CDR3 sequences, around a third seen once. In regard to this clonotype: Antigen unknown.

Germline V gene lookup returns CDR1 SGHDN and CDR2 FVKESK. The length of the CDR3 is 12 residues. V dropped 0 bases and J dropped 10 bases, with 9 bases sitting between them. The sample here was cultured PBMCs, taken from culture after CMV antigen stimulation. This TCR was sampled from a human donor in good health (CMV status not recorded). Some clones in this sample may be carry-over from other donors' samples. This rearrangement joins TRBV14 to TRBJ1-1, with D unclear. This CDR3 reads CASSQEWGTAFF. The CDR3, as DNA: TGTGCCAGCAGCCAAGAATGGGGAACAGCTTTCTTT.